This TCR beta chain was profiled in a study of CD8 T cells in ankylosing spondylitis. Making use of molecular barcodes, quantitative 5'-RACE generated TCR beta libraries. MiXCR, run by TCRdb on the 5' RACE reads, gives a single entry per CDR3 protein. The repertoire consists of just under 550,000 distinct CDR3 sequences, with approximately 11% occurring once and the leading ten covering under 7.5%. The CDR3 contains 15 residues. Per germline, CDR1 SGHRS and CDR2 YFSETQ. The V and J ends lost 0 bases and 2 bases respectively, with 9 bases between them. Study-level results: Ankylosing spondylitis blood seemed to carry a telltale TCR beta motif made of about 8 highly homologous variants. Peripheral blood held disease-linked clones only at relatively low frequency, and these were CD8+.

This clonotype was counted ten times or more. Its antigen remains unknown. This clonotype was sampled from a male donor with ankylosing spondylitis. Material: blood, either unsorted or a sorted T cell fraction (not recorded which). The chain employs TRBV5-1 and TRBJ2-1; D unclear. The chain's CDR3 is CASSLGGRTYNEQFF. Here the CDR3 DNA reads TGCGCCAGCAGCTTGGGCGGACGGACCTACAATGAGCAGTTCTTC.